A selection of T cell receptor beta chains follows, all from one sample in a study of Ad26.COV2.S vaccination and SARS-CoV-2 variants. Sequencing was performed with immunoSEQ multiplex PCR; in TCRdb, only in-frame clones are kept and a portion is missing. The sample contains some 410,000 clones, about nine tenths of which appear only once. The sample in question was peripheral blood, obtained in a trial of Ad26.COV2.S vaccine versus placebo. These receptors originate from a person between 18 and 59 years old who received the Ad26.COV2.S COVID-19 vaccine or a placebo. CDR3s include the opening cysteine and the closing phenylalanine or tryptophan. The D gene is left open where the match is weak.

V	D	J	DNA	CDR3
TRBV7-9	TRBD1	TRBJ2-7	TGTGCCAGCAACAAGAGTCCCCCGGGACAGGGGACCTACGAGCAGTACTTC	CASNKSPPGQGTYEQYF
TRBV9	NA	TRBJ2-1	TGTGCCAGCAGCGCCGGACAGCAGTCCTACAATGAGCAGTTCTTC	CASSAGQQSYNEQFF
TRBV4-1	NA	TRBJ2-2	TGCGCCAGCAGCATCCCCACCGGGGAGCTGTTTTTT	CASSIPTGELFF
TRBV28	TRBD2	TRBJ2-1	TGTGCCAGCAGTTACCCGACTAGCGGGGGCAATGAGCAGTTCTTC	CASSYPTSGGNEQFF
TRBV19	TRBD1	TRBJ2-5	TGTGCCAGTAGCCTCCGGACAGGGAGGCAAGAGACCCAGTACTTC	CASSLRTGRQETQYF
TRBV6-5	NA	TRBJ1-3	TGTGCCACCGTGACACGGCTAACTGGAAACACCATATATTTT	CATVTRLTGNTIYF
TRBV6-5	NA	TRBJ1-6	TGTGCCAGCAGCCTTCAGTCACCCCTCCACTTT	CASSLQSPLHF
TRBV6-4	TRBD2	TRBJ2-3	TGTGCCAGTCTTCGACTAGCTAGCACAGATACGCAGTATTTT	CASLRLASTDTQYF
TRBV24-1	NA	TRBJ2-1	TGTGCCACCCGACACAACAATGAGCAGTTCTTC	CATRHNNEQFF
TRBV7-2	NA	TRBJ2-1	TGTGCCAGCAACCTCAGGGTTTCGGACAGGGAGGGGTTCTTC	CASNLRVSDREGFF